The 10 T cell receptor beta chains below all came from one sample that was sequenced in a study of PD-L1 blockade in urothelial cancer. Libraries were prepared by immunoSEQ multiplex PCR; TCRdb keeps only in-frame clonotypes and omits some of them. The data contain 40,000 to 55,000 clones, over 75% of them singletons. The sequenced sample was PBMCs, obtained around atezolizumab (anti-PD-L1) treatment. The receptors were gathered from a man aged 35-49 years with urothelial cancer.

The chain carries TRBV28 and TRBJ1-2; D uncertain. This CDR3 comprises 15 residues. Deletions cut 6 bases from V and 0 bases from J, with 14 bases between. In germline, CDR1 is MDHEN, CDR2 SYDVKM. This chain's CDR3 is CASRAPKEANYGYTF. The CDR3 region has the DNA TGTGCCAGCAGAGCTCCTAAAGAAGCTAACTATGGCTACACCTTC.

This chain joins TRBV11-2 and TRBJ2-1; 7 bases fit TRBD1. This CDR3 spans 13 amino acids. The V and J ends lost 3 bases and 6 bases, in that order; junction bases with no gene match: 2. The germline CDR1 and CDR2 sequences are SGHAT and FQNNGV. CDR3 loop: CASSFDRANEQFF. CDR3 sequence (DNA): TGTGCCAGCAGCTTCGACAGGGCCAATGAGCAGTTCTTC.

The chain uses TRBV18 and TRBJ1-1; D not certain. CDR1 and CDR2 (germline): KGHSH, LQKENI. Trimming took 3 bases from V and 0 from J, leaving 26 bases between them. This CDR3 contains 20 residues. CDR3 region: CASSPPPVGNSREMNTEAFF. CDR3 in DNA: TGTGCCAGCTCACCCCCCCCGGTGGGGAACTCGCGGGAGATGAACACTGAAGCTTTCTTT.

The genes are TRBV21-1 and TRBJ2-1; the table names TRBD1, a call not compared with the DNA. TRBV21-1 counts as a pseudogene. This CDR3 is built from 17 residues. The CDR3 here is CASSKALGTFSYNEQFF. CDR3 nucleotides: TGTGCCAGCAGCAAAGCGCTGGGGACATTTTCCTACAATGAGCAGTTCTTC.

The chain uses TRBV28 and TRBJ2-5; 8 bases align to TRBD1. Germline V gene data show CDR1 as MDHEN and CDR2 as SYDVKM. The CDR3 has 15 amino acids. V was pared by 6 bases and J by 3 bases, with 9 bases of the junction left unmatched. The CDR3 protein is CASSTGQGGEETQYF. Here the CDR3 DNA reads TGTGCCAGCAGCACCGGACAGGGAGGAGAAGAGACCCAGTACTTC.

The CDR3 protein is CASSLPTGTNQPQHF. The CDR3 bases are TGTGCCAGCAGTTTGCCGACAGGGACTAATCAGCCCCAGCATTTT. The chain combines TRBV28 with TRBJ1-5; the match to TRBD1 covers 7 bases. V shed 3 bases and J 4 bases; nucleotides not matched to a gene: 6. The germline V gene encodes CDR1 MDHEN and CDR2 SYDVKM. The CDR3 sequence is 15 residues long.

The chain joins TRBV6-1 to TRBJ2-1; 7 bases match TRBD2. Per germline, CDR1 MNHNS and CDR2 SASEGT. J gave up 1 base and V 11 bases, and 8 bases lay outside the gene matches. The CDR3 runs 14 residues. CDR3 nucleotide sequence: TGTGCCGGTAGGACTAGTCCTTCCTACAATGAGCAGTTCTTC. It yields the protein CAGRTSPSYNEQFF.

About this clone itself: Mismatch with germline at one junction end may stem from a read error. J is TRBJ2-5 and V is TRBV7-2, with D uncertain. The CDR3 extends over 11 amino acids. The V gene's germline CDR1 is SGHTA and CDR2 FQGNSA. CDR3 in DNA: TGTGCCAGCAGATTAGTCAAAACCCAGTACTTC. It codes for CASRLVKTQYF.

The chain has TRBV28 and TRBJ2-2; 8 positions agree with TRBD1. This CDR3 has 13 residues. The ends lost 7 bases at V and 6 bases at J; junction bases unmatched: 4. Germline CDR1 and CDR2: MDHEN and SYDVKM. CDR3 loop: CASIKQGAGELFF. In DNA form, the CDR3 reads TGTGCCAGCATCAAACAGGGGGCCGGGGAGCTGTTTTTT.

The V and J genes are TRBV5-5 and TRBJ2-7; 8 bases are a match to TRBD1. The J segment lost 2 bases and the V segment lost 4 bases, leaving 5 bases of the junction unmatched. The CDR3 is 14 amino acids. In germline, CDR1 is SGHKS, CDR2 YYEKEE (reference sequence). CDR3 sequence reads: CASSPGQAAYEQYF. The CDR3 nucleotides read TGTGCCAGCAGCCCGGGACAGGCCGCCTACGAGCAGTACTTC.